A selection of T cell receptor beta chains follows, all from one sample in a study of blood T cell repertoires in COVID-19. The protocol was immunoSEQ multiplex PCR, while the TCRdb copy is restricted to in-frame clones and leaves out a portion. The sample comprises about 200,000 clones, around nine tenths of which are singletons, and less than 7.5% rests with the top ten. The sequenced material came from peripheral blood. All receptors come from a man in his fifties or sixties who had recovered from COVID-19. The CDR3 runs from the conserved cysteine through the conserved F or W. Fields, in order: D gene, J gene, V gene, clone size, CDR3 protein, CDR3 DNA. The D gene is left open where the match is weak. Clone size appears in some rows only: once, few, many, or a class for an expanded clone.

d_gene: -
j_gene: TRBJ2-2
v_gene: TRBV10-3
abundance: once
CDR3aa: CASTPVGRMAGELFF
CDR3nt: TGTGCCAGCACGCCCGTAGGGAGGATGGCCGGGGAGCTGTTTTTT

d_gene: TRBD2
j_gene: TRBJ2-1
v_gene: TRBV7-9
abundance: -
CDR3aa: CASSPGLLYNEQFF
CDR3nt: TGTGCCAGCAGCCCGGGACTACTCTACAATGAGCAGTTCTTC

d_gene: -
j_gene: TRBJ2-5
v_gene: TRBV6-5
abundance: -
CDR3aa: CASSKASTTRETQYF
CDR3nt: TGTGCCAGCAGTAAGGCTTCTACGACGAGGGAGACCCAGTACTTC

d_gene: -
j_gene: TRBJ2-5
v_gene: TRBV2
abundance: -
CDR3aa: CASSGQGAQVETQYF
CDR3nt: TGTGCCAGTTCAGGGCAAGGGGCGCAGGTGGAGACCCAGTACTTC

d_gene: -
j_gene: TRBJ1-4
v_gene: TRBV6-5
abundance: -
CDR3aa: CASSYSRGGEKLFF
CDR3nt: TGTGCCAGCAGTTACTCCCGGGGAGGCGAAAAACTGTTTTTT

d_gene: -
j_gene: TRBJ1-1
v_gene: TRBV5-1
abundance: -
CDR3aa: CASSLDGTTEAFF
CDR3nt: TGCGCCAGCAGCTTGGACGGGACAACTGAAGCTTTCTTT

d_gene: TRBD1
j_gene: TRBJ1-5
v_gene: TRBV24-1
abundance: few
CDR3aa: CATSEGQSNQPQHF
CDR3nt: TGTGCCACCAGTGAGGGACAGAGCAATCAGCCCCAGCATTTT

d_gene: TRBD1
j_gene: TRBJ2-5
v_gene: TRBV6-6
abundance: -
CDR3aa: CASSYVRTGVGETQYF
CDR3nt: TGTGCCAGCAGTTACGTCCGAACAGGGGTTGGGGAGACCCAGTACTTC

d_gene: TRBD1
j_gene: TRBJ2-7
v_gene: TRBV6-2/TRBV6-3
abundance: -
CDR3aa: CASSTGQGAYEQYF
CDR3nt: TGTGCCAGCAGTACCGGACAGGGGGCCTACGAGCAGTACTTC

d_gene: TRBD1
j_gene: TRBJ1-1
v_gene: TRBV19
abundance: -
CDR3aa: CASSTDRGNTEAFF
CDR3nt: TGTGCCAGTAGTACAGACAGGGGGAACACTGAAGCTTTCTTT

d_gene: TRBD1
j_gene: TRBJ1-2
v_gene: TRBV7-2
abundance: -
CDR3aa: CASIGTANYGYTF
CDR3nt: TGTGCCAGCATCGGGACAGCTAACTATGGCTACACCTTC